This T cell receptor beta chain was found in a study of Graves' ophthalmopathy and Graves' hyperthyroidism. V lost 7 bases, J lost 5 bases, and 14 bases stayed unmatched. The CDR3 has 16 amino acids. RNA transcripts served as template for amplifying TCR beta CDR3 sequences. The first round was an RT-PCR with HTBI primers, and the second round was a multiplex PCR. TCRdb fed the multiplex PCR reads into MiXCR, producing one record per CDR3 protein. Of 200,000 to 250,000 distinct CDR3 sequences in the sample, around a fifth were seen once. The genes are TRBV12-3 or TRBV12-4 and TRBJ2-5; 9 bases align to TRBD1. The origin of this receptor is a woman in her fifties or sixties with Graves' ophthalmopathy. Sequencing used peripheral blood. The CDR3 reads CASTLGDRVSGETQYF. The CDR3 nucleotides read TGTGCCAGCACCCTGGGGGACAGGGTATCGGGGGAGACCCAGTACTTC.